This T cell receptor beta chain is drawn from a study of T cells in Graves' hyperthyroidism and ophthalmopathy. V gave up 3 bases and J gave up 3 bases, with 12 bases separating them. Looked up from germline, CDR1 is SGHVS and CDR2 is FQNEAQ. The CDR3 sequence is 15 residues long. This clonotype has more than one count but fewer than ten. What it binds is not known. Hyperthyroidism had been newly diagnosed in patients aged 18 to 65, and its duration was under 2 months. 10 ml fresh peripheral blood yielded the PBMCs. The study, taken as a whole, reports: A model built on 13 V-J features separated ophthalmopathy from stable hyperthyroidism. Also found in blood were most expanded thyroid clonotypes above 0.001.

TCR beta CDR3 regions were amplified from RNA. The HTBI primer set served for first-round RT-PCR of the TCR CDR3. TCRdb re-derived calls from the multiplex PCR reads in MiXCR, one entry per CDR3 protein. This sample has hundreds of thousands of distinct CDR3 sequences; about 16% occur once, and the top ten carry less than 4.5%. What was sequenced was blood. The sequence was collected from a woman in her twenties or thirties with Graves' hyperthyroidism. This chain joins TRBV7-8 and TRBJ1-5; D gene unclear. The CDR3 DNA reads TGTGCCAGCAGCTTGGGTGCGAATAACAATCAGCCCCAGCATTTT. It codes for CASSLGANNNQPQHF.